This T cell receptor (beta chain) was documented in a study of shared clonotypes between healthy human individuals (dated by TCRdb to the early 2020s). With regard to the full study: The cohort comprised a couple of women and three men aged 18 to 49 years. To estimate repertoire size and how much clonotype sharing occurs between individuals, the study deeply sequenced the blood TCR repertoires of about five healthy adults. For each donor, CD4 naive and CD4 memory were each run on three plates, CD8 naive on two plates, and CD8 memory on one plate. Per donor, leukapheresis produced somewhere between about 0.8 and 9 billion PBMCs. Libraries were prepared and TCR repertoires were sequenced by different laboratories using diverse techniques, in order to increase sequencing depth and limit assay-specific biases.

Using the deep immunoSEQ assay, TCR CDR3 regions were amplified from genomic DNA by multiplex PCR. For each cell subset, the extracted genomic DNA was distributed evenly across all wells of several immunoSEQ 96-well plates, and each plate served as one replicate. For sorted subsets, about 220 ng of genomic DNA, equivalent to 25,000 to 35,000 T cell genomes, went into each replicate PCR. Purified libraries were measured with a Qubit 3.0 fluorometer, size-checked on a Bioanalyzer 2100, and measured again with the KAPA Library Quantification kit. Every immunoSEQ 96-well plate was sequenced on a separate single-read 150-cycle Illumina NextSeq 550 flow cell. In the paper's pipeline: Because only junctional sequences without quality scores were contained in the immunoSEQ output, filtering matching that applied to full-length reads could not be performed. Sequences were annotated with PyIR, a Python wrapper for IgBLAST v1.9, and V/J genes and CDR3 were assigned using IMGT germline references. Reads were removed for weak V/J assignments (E-value above 1e-6), missing CDR3, stop codons, out-of-frame junctions, or ambiguous translated residues. V3J clonotypes were defined by identical inferred V gene, J gene, and CDR3 amino acid sequence. Percentage overlap between repertoires was computed as shared unique clonotypes divided by the size of the smaller repertoire. Repertoire richness was assessed with RTK rarefaction, the Chao1 estimator, and Recon v2.1 estimates of unobserved clonotypes. Generation probabilities were computed with OLGA for all TCRbeta clonotypes obtained by the gDNA method from several donors. Drawn from immuneACCESS, this table holds only the in-frame rearrangements with V and J called that TCRdb kept. Clones are partly lost; checked studies trace under half to an unresolved V gene and leave the rest unexplained. The V and J calls and clone size are taken from that table; D and trimming were inferred from the DNA. Recorded for this sample are over a million clones; under 80% of them occurred a single time. Approximately 1.5% of the sample belongs to the ten largest clones.

Donors were healthy HIV-negative adults with no recently reported acute infections or vaccinations. All donors were Caucasian adults living in Nashville, Tennessee, USA. Magnetic negative selection was used to enrich CD4+ T cells, after which naive cells were positively selected on CD45RA and the negative fraction became the memory subset. Blood was obtained by leukapheresis, after which PBMCs were separated by Ficoll-Histopaque density gradient centrifugation and cryopreserved in liquid nitrogen vapor phase. Purity and quantity of every magnetically sorted T cell population were checked by analytical flow cytometry. From each sorted fraction, genomic DNA was isolated and quantified by UV absorbance on a Nanodrop 2000c. CDR1 and CDR2 (KGHSH, LQKENI) derive from the germline V gene. The CDR3 spans 16 residues, from the cysteine through the phenylalanine. The DNA shown is the 48-base CDR3, in frame from base 1. V is cut back by 3 bases and J by 1 base, with 8 bases in the junction unmatched.

Here is what the overall study found, with its caveats: When a few donors were compared, the shared fraction of clonotypes was about 5.2% for naive CD4, roughly 3.3% for naive CD8, roughly 2.5% for memory CD4, and around 0.37% for memory CD8. Compared with non-shared clonotypes, clonotypes shared by all four sorted-subset donors had higher generation probabilities. Larger estimated clonotype richness was generally found for naive subsets than for memory subsets. Rarefaction of sorted-subset datasets indicated incomplete sequencing despite the large sequencing depth. Because the study included only a small number of donors, the genetic and exposure-history diversity represented was limited. Sampling was restricted to blood, and TCR repertoires in tissues likely differ from the TCR repertoires found in blood. Pairwise subsampling indicated that sequencing depth was expected to affect the degree of clonotype sharing among donors.

Concerning this clone itself: The target of this receptor is not known. No much larger clonotype is one base removed from it; base qualities were not supplied.

The source material was memory CD4+ T cells sorted from blood. The cell subset or site label on this specimen signifies: CD45RA-negative fraction. The rearranged segments are TRBV18 and TRBJ2-7; a stretch of 8 junction bases matches TRBD1. The origin of this receptor is a man between 18 and 35 years old in good health. The CDR3 reads CASSPRTGILSYEQYF. The bases read TGTGCCAGCTCACCTCGGACAGGGATTCTTTCCTACGAGCAGTACTTC.